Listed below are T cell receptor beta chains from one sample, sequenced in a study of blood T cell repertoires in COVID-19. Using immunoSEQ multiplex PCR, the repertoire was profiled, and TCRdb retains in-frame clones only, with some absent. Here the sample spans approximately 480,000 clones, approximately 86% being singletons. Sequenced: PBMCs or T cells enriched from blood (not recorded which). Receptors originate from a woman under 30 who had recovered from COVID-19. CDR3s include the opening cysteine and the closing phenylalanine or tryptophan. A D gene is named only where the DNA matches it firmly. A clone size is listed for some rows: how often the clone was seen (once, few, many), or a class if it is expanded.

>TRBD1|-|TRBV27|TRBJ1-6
TGTGCCAGCGGCCAACCGGGACAGCGTTACACCCTCCACTTT
CASGQPGQRYTLHF
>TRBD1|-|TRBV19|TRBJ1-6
TGTGCCAGTAGTATATCGGTCGCAGGGGGGAATTCACCCCTCCACTTT
CASSISVAGGNSPLHF
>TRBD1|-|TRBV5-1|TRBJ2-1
TGCGCCAGCAGCTTGGTACAGGGGGCAGGTAATGAGCAGTTCTTC
CASSLVQGAGNEQFF
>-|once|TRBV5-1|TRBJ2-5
TGCGCCAGCAGCTTGCCCGGAGACGCGGAGACCCAGTACTTC
CASSLPGDAETQYF
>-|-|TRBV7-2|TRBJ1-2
TGTGCCAGCAGCTTAGGTGCGGACTATGGCTACACCTTC
CASSLGADYGYTF
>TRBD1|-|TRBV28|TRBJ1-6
TGTGCCAGCAGTCTTGGACAGGGAAATTCACCCCTCCACTTT
CASSLGQGNSPLHF
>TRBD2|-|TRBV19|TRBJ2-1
TGTGCCACTACCGGGACTAGGGAGGTCGGTGAGCAGTTCTTC
CATTGTREVGEQFF
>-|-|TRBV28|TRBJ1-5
TGTGCCAGCAGTTTAAGGGGTGAGGGCAATCAGCCCCAGCATTTT
CASSLRGEGNQPQHF
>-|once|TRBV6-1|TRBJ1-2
TGTGCCAGCAGTGAAGGGCAAGGGGGTCCCTATGGCTACACCTTC
CASSEGQGGPYGYTF
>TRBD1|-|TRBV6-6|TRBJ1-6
TGTGCCAGCAGGACCACAGGGGAATATAATTCACCCCTCCACTTT
CASRTTGEYNSPLHF
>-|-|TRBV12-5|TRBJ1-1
TGTGCTAGTGGTCAGGGGTTGGGTACTGAAGCTTTCTTT
CASGQGLGTEAFF
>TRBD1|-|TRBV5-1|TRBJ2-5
TGCGCCAGCAGCTTATATGGACAGGGGGAAACCCAGTACTTC
CASSLYGQGETQYF
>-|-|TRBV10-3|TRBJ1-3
TGTGCCACAGCCCCGGGTTTGCGGGAGAACACCATATATTTT
CATAPGLRENTIYF
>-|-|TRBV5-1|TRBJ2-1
TGCGCCAGCAGCTTACCGGTTAACAATGAGCAGTTCTTC
CASSLPVNNEQFF
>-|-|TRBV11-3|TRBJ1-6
TGTGCCAGCAGCTTACACGGAGGAGTTTATAATTCACCCCTCCACTTT
CASSLHGGVYNSPLHF
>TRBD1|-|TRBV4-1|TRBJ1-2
TGCGCCAGCAGCCAAGATTGGTCAGGGGGCCGGGGCTATGGCTACACCTTC
CASSQDWSGGRGYGYTF
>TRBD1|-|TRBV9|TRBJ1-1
TGTGCCAGCAGCGTAAGGGAGGACAGGACTAACACTGAAGCTTTCTTT
CASSVREDRTNTEAFF
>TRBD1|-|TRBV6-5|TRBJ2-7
TGTGCCAGCAGGAGTGGACAGGGACGCGAGCAGTACTTC
CASRSGQGREQYF
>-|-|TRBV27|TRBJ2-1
TGTGCCAGCAGTTTATCACGGGGTAATGAGCAGTTCTTC
CASSLSRGNEQFF
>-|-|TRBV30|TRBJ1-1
TGTGCCTGGAGGTCCTCAGGCGGGCCGAACACTGAAGCTTTCTTT
CAWRSSGGPNTEAFF
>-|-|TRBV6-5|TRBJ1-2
TGTGCCAGCAGTTATGGGGCAGGGTCCGGCTACACCTTC
CASSYGAGSGYTF
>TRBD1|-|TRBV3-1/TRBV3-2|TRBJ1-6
TGTGCCAGCAGCCTCTTCCTACAGGGGCGAATAGGTTCACCCCTCCACTTT
CASSLFLQGRIGSPLHF
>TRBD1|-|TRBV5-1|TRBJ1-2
TGCGCCAGCAGCTTGGGGGGACAGCGATATGGCTACACCTTC
CASSLGGQRYGYTF
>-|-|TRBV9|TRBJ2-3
TGTGCCAGCAGCATCGGGACTTACTACACAGATACGCAGTATTTT
CASSIGTYYTDTQYF
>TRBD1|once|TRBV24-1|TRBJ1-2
TGTGCCACCAGTGACCCGACAGGGGGCATCGATGGCTACACCTTC
CATSDPTGGIDGYTF
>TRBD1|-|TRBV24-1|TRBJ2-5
TGTGCCACCAGTGACTCAACCGGGACAGGGGGGCTAGAGACCCAGTACTTC
CATSDSTGTGGLETQYF
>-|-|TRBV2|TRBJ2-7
TGTGCCAGCAGCCACAAAACATCAGGTCCAGCTTACGAGCAGTACTTC
CASSHKTSGPAYEQYF
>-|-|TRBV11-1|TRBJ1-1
TGTGCCAGCAGTTTACAAGGGAGGTGGACTGAAGCTTTCTTT
CASSLQGRWTEAFF
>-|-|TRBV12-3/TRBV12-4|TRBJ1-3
TGTGCCAGCAGACCAGGGGGAAACACCATATATTTT
CASRPGGNTIYF
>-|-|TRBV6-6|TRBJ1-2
TGTGCCAGCAGTACGATGAGTTCCGGCTACACCTTC
CASSTMSSGYTF
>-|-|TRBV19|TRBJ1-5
TGTGCCAGTAGTCAGGGTTCGTATCAGCCCCAGCATTTT
CASSQGSYQPQHF
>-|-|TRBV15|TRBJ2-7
TGTGCCACCAGCAGAGACGTAACCGGGACTCTTAGAAACGAGCAGTACTTC
CATSRDVTGTLRNEQYF
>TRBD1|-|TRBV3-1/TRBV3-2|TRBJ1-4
TGTGCCAGCAGCCAAGGATTCCAGGGGGGTTATGAAAAACTGTTTTTT
CASSQGFQGGYEKLFF
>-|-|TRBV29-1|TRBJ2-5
TGCAGCGTTGGAGGAGCGCTGGTCCAAGAGACCCAGTACTTC
CSVGGALVQETQYF
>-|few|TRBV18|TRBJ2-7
TGTGCCAGCTCCACCACAGGGTTACTAGGCTCCTACGAGCAGTACTTC
CASSTTGLLGSYEQYF
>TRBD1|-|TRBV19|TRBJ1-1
TGTGCCAGTAGTCGCCTTAAGACAGGGCTCATGAACACTGAAGCTTTCTTT
CASSRLKTGLMNTEAFF
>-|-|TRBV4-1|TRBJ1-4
TGCGCCAGCAGCCAAGAAAGTGAGGAAAAACTGTTTTTT
CASSQESEEKLFF
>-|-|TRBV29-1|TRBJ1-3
TGCAGCGTTGCAGGCCCCTCTGGAAACACCATATATTTT
CSVAGPSGNTIYF
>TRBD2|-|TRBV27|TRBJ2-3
TGTGCCAGCAGAAGCAGTAGCGGGGCACTCACAGATACGCAGTATTTT
CASRSSSGALTDTQYF
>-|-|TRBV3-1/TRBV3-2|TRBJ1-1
TGTGCCAGCAGCCTAAGAGCTGAAGCTTTCTTT
CASSLRAEAFF
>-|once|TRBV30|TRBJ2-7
TGTGCCTGGAGTGGGCGGGGCTTAACCTACGAGCAGTACTTC
CAWSGRGLTYEQYF
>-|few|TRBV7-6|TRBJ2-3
TGTGCCAGCAGCTTTTCTGGGGCAAGCACAGATACGCAGTATTTT
CASSFSGASTDTQYF
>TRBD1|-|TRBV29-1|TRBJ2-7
TGCAGCGTTAGAGGGTACCGGGACAGAGGCGACGAGCAGTACTTC
CSVRGYRDRGDEQYF
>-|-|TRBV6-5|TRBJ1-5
TGTGCCAGCAGTCCAGTCCGAAATCAGCCCCAGCATTTT
CASSPVRNQPQHF
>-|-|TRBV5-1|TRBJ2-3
TGCGCCAGCAGCAGGGGGATGGGCACAGATACGCAGTATTTT
CASSRGMGTDTQYF
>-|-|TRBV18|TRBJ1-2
TGTGCCAGCTCGACGGGTACGGACTATGGCTACACCTTC
CASSTGTDYGYTF
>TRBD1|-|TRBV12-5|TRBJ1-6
TGTGCTAGTGACCACCCGTCGGCAGGGGGCTTTCATAATTCACCCCTCCACTTT
CASDHPSAGGFHNSPLHF
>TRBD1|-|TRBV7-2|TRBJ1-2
TGTGCCAGCAGCTCAACGGGACAGGGGACGTCTAACTATGGCTACACCTTC
CASSSTGQGTSNYGYTF
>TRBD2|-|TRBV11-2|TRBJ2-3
TGTGCCAGCAGCTTTACGCGGGGGGGCACAGATACGCAGTATTTT
CASSFTRGGTDTQYF
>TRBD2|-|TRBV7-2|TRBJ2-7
TGTGCCAGCAGCTTGGCTAGCGGGGGGATCGGTAACGAGCAGTACTTC
CASSLASGGIGNEQYF
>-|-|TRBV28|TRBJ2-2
TGTGCCAGCACCACTCCGGGGGTCGGGGAGCTGTTTTTT
CASTTPGVGELFF
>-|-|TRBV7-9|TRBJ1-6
TGTGCCAGCAGCCCACTTCTTGGGACATCGCCGAATTCACCCCTCCACTTT
CASSPLLGTSPNSPLHF
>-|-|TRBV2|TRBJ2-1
TGTGCCAGCGGCGGGTCGACCTACAATGAGCAGTTCTTC
CASGGSTYNEQFF
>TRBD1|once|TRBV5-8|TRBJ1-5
TGTGCCAGCACCGCGGACAGGGGTTGGAATCAGCCCCAGCATTTT
CASTADRGWNQPQHF
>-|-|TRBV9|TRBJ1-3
TGTGCCAGCAGCGTAGAAGGGAGGGGAAACACCATATATTTT
CASSVEGRGNTIYF
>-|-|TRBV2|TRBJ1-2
TGTGCCAGCAGACGACTGGGTGATGGCTACACCTTC
CASRRLGDGYTF
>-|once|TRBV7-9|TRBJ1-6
TGTGCCACCGACTCGGACAGCGATTCACCCCTCCACTTT
CATDSDSDSPLHF